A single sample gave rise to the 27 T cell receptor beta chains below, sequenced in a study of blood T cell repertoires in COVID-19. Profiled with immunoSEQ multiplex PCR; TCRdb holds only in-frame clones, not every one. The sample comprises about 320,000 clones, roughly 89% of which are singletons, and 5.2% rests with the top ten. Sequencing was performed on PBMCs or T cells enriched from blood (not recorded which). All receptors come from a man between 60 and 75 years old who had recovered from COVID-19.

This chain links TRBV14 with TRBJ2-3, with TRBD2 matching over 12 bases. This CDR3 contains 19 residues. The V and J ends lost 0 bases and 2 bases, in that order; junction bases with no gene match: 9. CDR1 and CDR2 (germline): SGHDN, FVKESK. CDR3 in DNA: TGTGCCAGCAGCCAAGAAGCCGGACTAGCGGGACACTCCACAGATACGCAGTATTTT. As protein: CASSQEAGLAGHSTDTQYF.

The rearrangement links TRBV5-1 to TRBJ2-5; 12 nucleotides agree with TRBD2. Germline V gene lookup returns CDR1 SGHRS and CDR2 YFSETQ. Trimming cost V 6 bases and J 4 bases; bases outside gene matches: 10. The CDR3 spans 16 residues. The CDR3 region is CASIRTSGTMGETQYF. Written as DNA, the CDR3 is TGCGCCAGCATTAGGACTAGCGGGACGATGGGAGAGACCCAGTACTTC.

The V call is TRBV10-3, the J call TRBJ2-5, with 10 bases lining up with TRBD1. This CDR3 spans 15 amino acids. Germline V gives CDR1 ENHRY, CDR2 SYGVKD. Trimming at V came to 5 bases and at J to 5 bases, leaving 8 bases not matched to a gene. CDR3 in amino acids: CAISTDRGLFETQYF. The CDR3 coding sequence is TGTGCCATCAGTACTGACAGGGGGCTTTTTGAGACCCAGTACTTC.

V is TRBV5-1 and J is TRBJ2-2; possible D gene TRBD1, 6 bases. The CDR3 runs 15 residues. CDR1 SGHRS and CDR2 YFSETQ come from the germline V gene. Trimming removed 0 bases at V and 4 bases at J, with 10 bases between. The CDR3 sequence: CASSLEPGATGELFF. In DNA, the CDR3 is TGCGCCAGCAGCTTGGAGCCAGGGGCCACCGGGGAGCTGTTTTTT. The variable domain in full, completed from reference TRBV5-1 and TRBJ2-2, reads KAGVTQTPRYLIKTRGQQVTLSCSPISGHRSVSWYQQTPGQGLQFLFEYFSETQRNKGNFPGRFSGRQFSNSRSEMNVSTLELGDSALYLCASSLEPGATGELFFGEGSRLTVL.

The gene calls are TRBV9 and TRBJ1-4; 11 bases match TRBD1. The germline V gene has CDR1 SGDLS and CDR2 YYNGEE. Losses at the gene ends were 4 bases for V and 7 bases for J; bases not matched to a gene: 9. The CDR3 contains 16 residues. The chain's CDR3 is CASSPYRGQGAEKLFF. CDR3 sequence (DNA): TGTGCCAGCAGCCCCTACCGAGGACAGGGGGCTGAAAAACTGTTTTTT.

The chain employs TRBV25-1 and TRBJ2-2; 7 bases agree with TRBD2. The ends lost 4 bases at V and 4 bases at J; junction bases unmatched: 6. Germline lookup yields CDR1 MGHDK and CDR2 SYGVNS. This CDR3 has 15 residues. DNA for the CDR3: TGTGCCAGCAGTGGGGCTAGCGGTTTCACCGGGGAGCTGTTTTTT. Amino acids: CASSGASGFTGELFF. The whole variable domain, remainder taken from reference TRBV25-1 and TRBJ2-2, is EADIYQTPRYLVIGTGKKITLECSQTMGHDKMYWYQQDPGMELHLIHYSYGVNSTEKGDLSSESTVSRIRTEHFPLTLESARPSHTSQYLCASSGASGFTGELFFGEGSRLTVL.

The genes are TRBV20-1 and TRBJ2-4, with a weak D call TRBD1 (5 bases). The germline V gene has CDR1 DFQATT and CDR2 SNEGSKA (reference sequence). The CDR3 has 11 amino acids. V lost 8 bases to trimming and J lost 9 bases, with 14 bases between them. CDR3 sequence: CSTQGLGIQYF. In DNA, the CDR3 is TGCAGTACCCAGGGTTTGGGCATTCAGTACTTC.

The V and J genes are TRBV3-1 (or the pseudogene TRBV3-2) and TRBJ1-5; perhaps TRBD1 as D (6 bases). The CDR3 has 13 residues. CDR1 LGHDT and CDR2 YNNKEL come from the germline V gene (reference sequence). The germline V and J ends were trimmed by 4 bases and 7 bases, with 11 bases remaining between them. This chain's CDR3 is CASSRGQGQPQHF. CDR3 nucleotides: TGTGCCAGCAGCCGGGGGCAAGGCCAGCCCCAGCATTTT.

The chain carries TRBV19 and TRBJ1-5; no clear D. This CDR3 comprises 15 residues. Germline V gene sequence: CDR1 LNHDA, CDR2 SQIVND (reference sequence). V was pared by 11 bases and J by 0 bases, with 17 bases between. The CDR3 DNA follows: TGTGCCTCCCAACCGCTGGCAGTTAGCAATCAGCCCCAGCATTTT. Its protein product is CASQPLAVSNQPQHF.

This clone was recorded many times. DNA for the CDR3: TGTGCCACCAGTGAGACAGGGGGCACCGGGGAGCTGTTTTTT. Residues: CATSETGGTGELFF. This rearrangement joins TRBV24-1 to TRBJ2-2; 9 nucleotides align to TRBD1. Germline V gene lookup returns CDR1 KGHDR and CDR2 SFDVKD. V gave up 4 bases and J gave up 4 bases; unmatched junction bases: 0. This CDR3 spans 14 amino acids.

This chain's CDR3 is CASTQDRTSNQPQHF. The CDR3, as DNA: TGTGCCAGCACCCAAGACAGAACTAGCAATCAGCCCCAGCATTTT. The rearrangement links TRBV18 to TRBJ1-5; possible D gene TRBD1, 5 bases. Germline assignment: CDR1 KGHSH and CDR2 LQKENI. Trimming took off 8 bases at V and 0 bases at J, with 14 bases between the two ends. The CDR3 has 15 residues.

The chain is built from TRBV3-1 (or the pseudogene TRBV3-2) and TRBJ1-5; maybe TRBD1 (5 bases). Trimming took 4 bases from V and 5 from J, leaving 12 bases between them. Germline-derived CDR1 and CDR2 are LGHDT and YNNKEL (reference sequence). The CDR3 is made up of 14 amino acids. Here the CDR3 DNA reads TGTGCCAGCAGCCGCGGGGCACAGGATCAGCCCCAGCATTTT. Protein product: CASSRGAQDQPQHF.

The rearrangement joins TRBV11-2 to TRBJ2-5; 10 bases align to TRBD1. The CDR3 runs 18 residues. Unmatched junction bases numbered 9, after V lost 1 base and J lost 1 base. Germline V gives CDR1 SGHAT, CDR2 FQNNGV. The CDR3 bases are TGTGCCAGCAGCTTAGGTTGGGGGGGGACAGGGGCCCAAGAGACCCAGTACTTC. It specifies CASSLGWGGTGAQETQYF.

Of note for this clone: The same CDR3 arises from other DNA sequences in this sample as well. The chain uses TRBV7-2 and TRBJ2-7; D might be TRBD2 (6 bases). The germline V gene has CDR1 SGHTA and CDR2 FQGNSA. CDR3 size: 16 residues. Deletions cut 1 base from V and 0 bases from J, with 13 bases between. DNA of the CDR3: TGTGCCAGCAGCTTAGTCAGCGGAGGGAGCTCCTACGAGCAGTACTTC. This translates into CASSLVSGGSSYEQYF.

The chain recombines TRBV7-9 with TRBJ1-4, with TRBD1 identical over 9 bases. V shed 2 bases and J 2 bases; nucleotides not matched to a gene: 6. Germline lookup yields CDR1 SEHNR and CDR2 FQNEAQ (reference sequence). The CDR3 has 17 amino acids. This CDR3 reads CASSLRFGQGTNEKLFF. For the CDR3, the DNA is TGTGCCAGCAGCTTAAGGTTCGGACAGGGGACTAATGAAAAACTGTTTTTT.

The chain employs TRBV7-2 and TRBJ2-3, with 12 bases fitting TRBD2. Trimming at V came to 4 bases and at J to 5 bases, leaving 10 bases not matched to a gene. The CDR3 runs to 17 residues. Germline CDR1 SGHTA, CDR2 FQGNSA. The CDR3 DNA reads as TGTGCCAGCAGCTCGGATCTAGCGGGAGGGCGGAGAGATACGCAGTATTTT. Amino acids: CASSSDLAGGRRDTQYF.

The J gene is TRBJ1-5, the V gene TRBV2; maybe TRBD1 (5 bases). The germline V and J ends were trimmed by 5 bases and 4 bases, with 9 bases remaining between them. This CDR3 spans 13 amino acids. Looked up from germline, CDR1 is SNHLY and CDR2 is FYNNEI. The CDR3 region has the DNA TGTGCCAGCAGTCCAGGGTCTAATCAGCCCCAGCATTTT. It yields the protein CASSPGSNQPQHF.

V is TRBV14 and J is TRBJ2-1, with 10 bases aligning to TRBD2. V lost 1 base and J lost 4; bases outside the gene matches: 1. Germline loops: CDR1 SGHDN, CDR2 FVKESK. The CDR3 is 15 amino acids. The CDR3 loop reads CASSQGTSGYNEQFF. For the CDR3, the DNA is TGTGCCAGCAGCCAAGGGACTAGCGGTTACAATGAGCAGTTCTTC.

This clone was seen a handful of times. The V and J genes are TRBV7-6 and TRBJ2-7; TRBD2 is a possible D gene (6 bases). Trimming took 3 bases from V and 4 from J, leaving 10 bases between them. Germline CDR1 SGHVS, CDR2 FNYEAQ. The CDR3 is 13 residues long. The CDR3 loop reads CASSFGGNYEQYF. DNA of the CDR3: TGTGCCAGCAGCTTTGGGGGGAATTACGAGCAGTACTTC.

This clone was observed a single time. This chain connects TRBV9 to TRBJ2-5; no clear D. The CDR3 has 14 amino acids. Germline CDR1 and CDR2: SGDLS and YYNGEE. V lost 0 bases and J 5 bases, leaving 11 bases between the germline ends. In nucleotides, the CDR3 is TGTGCCAGCAGCGTAGATTCCTCGAGGGAGACCCAGTACTTC. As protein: CASSVDSSRETQYF.

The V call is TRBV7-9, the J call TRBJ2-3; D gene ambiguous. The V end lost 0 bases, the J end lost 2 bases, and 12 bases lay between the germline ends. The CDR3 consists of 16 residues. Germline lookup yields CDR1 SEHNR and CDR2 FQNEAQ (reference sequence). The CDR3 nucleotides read TGTGCCAGCAGCTTAGCCCTAGTTGGGTCCACAGATACGCAGTATTTT. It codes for CASSLALVGSTDTQYF.

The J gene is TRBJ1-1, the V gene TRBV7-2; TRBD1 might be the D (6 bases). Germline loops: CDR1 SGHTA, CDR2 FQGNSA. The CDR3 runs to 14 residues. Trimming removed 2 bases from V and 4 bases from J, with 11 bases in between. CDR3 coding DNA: TGTGCCAGCAGCTTAAAGGGGGTAGGCACTGAAGCTTTCTTT. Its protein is CASSLKGVGTEAFF. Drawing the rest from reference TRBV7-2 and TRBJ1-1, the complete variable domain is GAGVSQSPSNKVTEKGKDVELRCDPISGHTALYWYRQSLGQGLEFLIYFQGNSAPDKSGLPSDRFSAERTGGSVSTLTIQRTQQEDSAVYLCASSLKGVGTEAFFGQGTRLTVV.

The DNA for the CDR3 is TGTGCCAGCAGCTTAGAGAGAAGAGATGGCTACACCTTC. Protein: CASSLERRDGYTF. The genes are TRBV7-2 and TRBJ1-2; D unresolved. The length of the CDR3 is 13 residues. Trimming removed 1 base from V and 6 bases from J, with 9 bases in between. Germline loops: CDR1 SGHTA, CDR2 FQGNSA.

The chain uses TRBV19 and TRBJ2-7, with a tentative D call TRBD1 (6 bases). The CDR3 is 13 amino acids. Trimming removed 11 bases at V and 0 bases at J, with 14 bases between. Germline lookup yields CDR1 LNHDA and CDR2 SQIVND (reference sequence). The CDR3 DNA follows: TGTGCCTCAGCCGGGACACCCTCCTACGAGCAGTACTTC. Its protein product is CASAGTPSYEQYF. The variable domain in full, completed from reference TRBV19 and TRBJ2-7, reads DGGITQSPKYLFRKEGQNVTLSCEQNLNHDAMYWYRQDPGQGLRLIYYSQIVNDFQKGDIAEGYSVSREKKESFPLTVTSAQKNPTAFYLCASAGTPSYEQYFGPGTRLTVT.

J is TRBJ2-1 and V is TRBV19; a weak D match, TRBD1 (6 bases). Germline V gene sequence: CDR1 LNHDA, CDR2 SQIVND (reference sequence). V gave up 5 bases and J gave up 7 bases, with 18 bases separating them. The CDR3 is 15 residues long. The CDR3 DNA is TGTGCCAGTAGTGTATCGGGACAAGTTTCTAATGAGCAGTTCTTC. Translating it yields CASSVSGQVSNEQFF.

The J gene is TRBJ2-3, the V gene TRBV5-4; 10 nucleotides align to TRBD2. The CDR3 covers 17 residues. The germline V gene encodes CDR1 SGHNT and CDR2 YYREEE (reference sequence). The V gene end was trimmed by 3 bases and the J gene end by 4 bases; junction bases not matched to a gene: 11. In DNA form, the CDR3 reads TGTGCCAGCAGCTCTAGCGGGAGAGGAATTGGTGCAGATACGCAGTATTTT. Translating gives CASSSSGRGIGADTQYF.

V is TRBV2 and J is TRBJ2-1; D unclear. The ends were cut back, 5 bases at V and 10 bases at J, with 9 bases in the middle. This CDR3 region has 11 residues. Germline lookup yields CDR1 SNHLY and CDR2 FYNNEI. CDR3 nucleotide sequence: TGTGCCAGCAGTATAGAGGAAGAGCAGTTCTTC. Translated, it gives CASSIEEEQFF. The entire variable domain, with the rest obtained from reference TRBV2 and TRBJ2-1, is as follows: EPEVTQTPSHQVTQMGQEVILRCVPISNHLYFYWYRQILGQKVEFLVSFYNNEISEKSEIFDDQFSVERPDGSNFTLKIRSTKLEDSAMYFCASSIEEEQFFGPGTRLTVL.